This T cell receptor (beta chain) was sequenced in a study of blood T cell repertoires in COVID-19. The overall study: The samples span acute and convalescent COVID-19 from the United States, Italy and Spain.

As for this clone: The junction departs from the called germline gene at one end, perhaps through a read error.

Germline lookup yields CDR1 SGHNT and CDR2 YYREEE (reference sequence). The CDR3 has 20 amino acids. Per the study methods: Counts of nucleated cells, estimated from reference gene primer amplification, were obtained. Here immunoSEQ multiplex PCR was the method, and the copy in TCRdb shows in-frame clones only, minus some. For V, J and clone size, that table is used; D and trimming come from the DNA. Among tens of thousands of clones, 80% to 90% were seen once, and the ten largest hold approximately 1.3%. The TCR was taken from a woman aged 80 or older with acute or convalescent COVID-19. The rearrangement uses TRBV5-4 and TRBJ1-6, with TRBD1 matching 8 bases. The sequenced sample was peripheral blood. The CDR3 coding sequence is TGTGCCAGCAGCCTAGACAGGGGACTATACATCCCCTCCGATAATTCACCCCTCCACTTT. It specifies CASSLDRGLYIPSDNSPLHF. Together with reference TRBV5-4 and TRBJ1-6, the CDR3 gives the full variable domain: ETGVTQSPTHLIKTRGQQVTLRCSSQSGHNTVSWYQQALGQGPQFIFQYYREEENGRGNFPPRFSGLQFPNYSSELNVNALELDDSALYLCASSLDRGLYIPSDNSPLHFGNGTRLTVT.